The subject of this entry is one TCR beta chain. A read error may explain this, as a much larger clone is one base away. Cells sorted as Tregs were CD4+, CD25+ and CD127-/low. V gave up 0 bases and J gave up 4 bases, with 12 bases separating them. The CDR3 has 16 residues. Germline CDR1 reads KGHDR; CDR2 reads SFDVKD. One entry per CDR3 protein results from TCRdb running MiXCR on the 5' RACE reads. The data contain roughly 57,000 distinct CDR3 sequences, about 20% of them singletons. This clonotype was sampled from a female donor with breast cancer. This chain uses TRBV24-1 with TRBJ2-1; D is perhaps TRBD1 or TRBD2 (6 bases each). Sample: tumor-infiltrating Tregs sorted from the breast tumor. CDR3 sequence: CATSDLSQGRYNEQFF. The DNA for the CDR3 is TGTGCCACCAGTGATTTGAGCCAGGGGAGGTACAATGAGCAGTTCTTC.